Detailed here is one T cell receptor (beta chain). The table lists this clonotype with many counts. Its antigen is still unknown. The junction and the germline gene differ at one end; a read error may be behind it. The sample comes from a study of T cell repertoires in cytomegalovirus infection (dated by TCRdb to about 2019). About the full investigation: Alongside well-studied HLA-B-restricted epitopes, the peptide stimulations were aimed at recently identified HLA-C-restricted CMV epitopes, whose presentation resists viral immunomodulation. Because public TCR beta signatures pointed to carriage of CMV infection together with the matching HLA type, the HLA type of each donor mattered for the analysis.

Sequenced on an Illumina HiSeq 1500. In-frame beta chains were kept once TCRdb had trimmed the public reads at Q25 with fastp and called clones with MiXCR. Entries that share a CDR3 protein sequence are merged under the most common genes and DNA. In all, the sample holds about 830,000 distinct CDR3 sequences, and approximately 32% of those were seen once. The ten largest account for around 11% of the sample. Read against the paper, the sample's treatment or condition label means: in vitro stimulation with specific CMV peptide epitopes to enrich CMV-specific T cells. Results the study describes overall, beyond this receptor: In both this cohort and an independent roughly 400-donor cohort, the cumulative frequency of public TCR beta family members distinguished carriers of CMV infection plus the relevant HLA type. In the ex vivo response, HLA-C-restricted CMV-specific TCR beta clonotypes were dominant, and in two of eight donors the single most frequent clonotype came from this HLA-C-restricted group.

This sample comprised cultured CD8+ T cells from PBMCs, obtained from culture after CMV antigen stimulation. The source of this sequence is a human donor in good health (CMV status not recorded). Some clones in this sample may be carry-over from other donors' samples.

In nucleotide form, the sequence is TGCGCCAGCAGCTTGGTAGGGGGCAATCAGCCCCAGCATTTT. Its protein product is CASSLVGGNQPQHF. The chain uses TRBV7-9 and TRBJ1-5; TRBD1 is possibly the D segment (5 matching bases). The CDR3 has 14 amino acids, counting the end cysteine and phenylalanine. Only the CDR3 part of the read is kept: 42 bases, read in frame from the first base. For CDR1 and CDR2, the germline V gene (reference sequence) lists SEHNR and FQNEAQ.